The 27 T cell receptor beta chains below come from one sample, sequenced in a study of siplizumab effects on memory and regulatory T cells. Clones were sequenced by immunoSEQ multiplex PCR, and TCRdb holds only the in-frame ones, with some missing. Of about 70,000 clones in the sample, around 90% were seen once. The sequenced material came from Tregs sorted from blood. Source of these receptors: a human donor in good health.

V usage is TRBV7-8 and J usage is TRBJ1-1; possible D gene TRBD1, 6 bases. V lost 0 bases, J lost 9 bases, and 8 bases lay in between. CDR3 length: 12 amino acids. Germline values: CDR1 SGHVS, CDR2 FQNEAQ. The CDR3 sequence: CASSLAGGKAFF. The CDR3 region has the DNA TGTGCCAGCAGCTTAGCAGGGGGTAAAGCTTTCTTT.

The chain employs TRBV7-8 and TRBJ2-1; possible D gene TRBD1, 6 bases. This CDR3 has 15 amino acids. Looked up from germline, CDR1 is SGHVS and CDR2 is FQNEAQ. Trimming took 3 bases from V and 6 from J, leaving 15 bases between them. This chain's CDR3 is CASSFIRGTGNEQFF. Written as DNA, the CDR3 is TGTGCCAGCAGCTTTATAAGGGGGACCGGCAATGAGCAGTTCTTC.

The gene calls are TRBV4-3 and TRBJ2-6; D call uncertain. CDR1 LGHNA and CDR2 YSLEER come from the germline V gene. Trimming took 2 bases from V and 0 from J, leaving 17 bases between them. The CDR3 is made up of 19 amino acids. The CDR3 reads CASSQSLGSRSSGANVLTF. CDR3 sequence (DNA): TGCGCCAGCAGCCAATCTCTCGGATCCCGGAGCTCTGGGGCCAACGTCCTGACTTTC.

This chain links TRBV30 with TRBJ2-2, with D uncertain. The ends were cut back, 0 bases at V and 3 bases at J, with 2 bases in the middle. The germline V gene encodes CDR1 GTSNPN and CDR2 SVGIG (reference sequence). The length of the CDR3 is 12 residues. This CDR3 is CAWSVYTGELFF. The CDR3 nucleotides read TGTGCCTGGAGTGTCTACACCGGGGAGCTGTTTTTT.

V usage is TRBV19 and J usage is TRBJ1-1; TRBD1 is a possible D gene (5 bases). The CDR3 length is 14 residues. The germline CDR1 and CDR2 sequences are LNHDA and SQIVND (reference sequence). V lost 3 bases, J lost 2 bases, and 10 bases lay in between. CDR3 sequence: CASSMGDVNTEAFF. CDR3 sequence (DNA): TGTGCCAGTAGTATGGGGGACGTTAACACTGAAGCTTTCTTT.

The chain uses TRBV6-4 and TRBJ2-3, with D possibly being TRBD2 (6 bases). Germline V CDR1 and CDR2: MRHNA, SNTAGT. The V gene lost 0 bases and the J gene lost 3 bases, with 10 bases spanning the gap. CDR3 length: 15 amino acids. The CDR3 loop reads CASSDSNSGTDTQYF. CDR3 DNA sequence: TGTGCCAGCAGTGACTCGAATAGCGGAACAGATACGCAGTATTTT.

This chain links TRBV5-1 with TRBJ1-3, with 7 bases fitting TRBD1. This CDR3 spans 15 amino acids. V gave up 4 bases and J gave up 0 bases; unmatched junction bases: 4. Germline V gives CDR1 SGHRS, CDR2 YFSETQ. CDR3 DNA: TGCGCCAGCAGCCTAGGACAGGTCTCTGGAAACACCATATATTTT. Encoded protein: CASSLGQVSGNTIYF.

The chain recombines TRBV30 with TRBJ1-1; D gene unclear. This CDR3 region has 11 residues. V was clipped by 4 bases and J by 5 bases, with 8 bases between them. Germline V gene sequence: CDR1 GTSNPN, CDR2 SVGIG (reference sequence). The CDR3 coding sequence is TGTGCCTGGACCTCGTATACTGAAGCTTTCTTT. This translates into CAWTSYTEAFF.

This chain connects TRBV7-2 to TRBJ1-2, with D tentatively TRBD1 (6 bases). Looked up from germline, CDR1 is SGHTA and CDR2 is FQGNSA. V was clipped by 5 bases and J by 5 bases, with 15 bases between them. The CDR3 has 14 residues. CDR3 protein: CASSTSRDTYGYTF. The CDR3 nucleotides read TGTGCCAGCAGCACGTCCCGGGACACGTATGGCTACACCTTC.

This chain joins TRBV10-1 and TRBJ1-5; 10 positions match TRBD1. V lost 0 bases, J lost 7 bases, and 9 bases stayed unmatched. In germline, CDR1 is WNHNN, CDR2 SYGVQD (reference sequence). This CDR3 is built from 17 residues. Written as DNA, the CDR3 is TGCGCCAGCAGTGAGTCGCCGGGACAGGGGCCCAGGCAGCCCCAGCATTTT. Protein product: CASSESPGQGPRQPQHF.

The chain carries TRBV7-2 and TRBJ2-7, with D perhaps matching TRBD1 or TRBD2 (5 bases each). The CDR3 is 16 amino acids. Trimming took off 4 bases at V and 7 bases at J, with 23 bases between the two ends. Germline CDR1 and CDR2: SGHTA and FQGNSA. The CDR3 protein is CASSSRPAAAWGEQYF. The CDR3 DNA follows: TGTGCCAGCAGCTCCCGACCGGCAGCTGCTTGGGGGGAGCAGTACTTC. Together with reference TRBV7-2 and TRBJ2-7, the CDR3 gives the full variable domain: GAGVSQSPSNKVTEKGKDVELRCDPISGHTALYWYRQSLGQGLEFLIYFQGNSAPDKSGLPSDRFSAERTGGSVSTLTIQRTQQEDSAVYLCASSSRPAAAWGEQYFGPGTRLTVT.

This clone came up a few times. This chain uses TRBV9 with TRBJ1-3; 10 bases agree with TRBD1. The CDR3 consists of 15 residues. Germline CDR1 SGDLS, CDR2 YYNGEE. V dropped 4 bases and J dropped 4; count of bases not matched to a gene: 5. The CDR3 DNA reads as TGTGCCAGCAGCTCGGGACAGGGGACAGGAAACACCATATATTTT. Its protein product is CASSSGQGTGNTIYF.

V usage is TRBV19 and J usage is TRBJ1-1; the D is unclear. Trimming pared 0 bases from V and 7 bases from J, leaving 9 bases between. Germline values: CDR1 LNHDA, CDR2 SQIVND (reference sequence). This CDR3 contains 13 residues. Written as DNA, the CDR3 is TGTGCCAGTAGTATAGAAGATGGGGTTGAAGCTTTCTTT. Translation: CASSIEDGVEAFF.

The CDR3 loop reads CASSIQARNEQFF. The CDR3, as DNA: TGTGCCAGCAGCATACAGGCTCGCAATGAGCAGTTCTTC. This sequence joins TRBV28 and TRBJ2-1, with D perhaps TRBD1 (5 bases). Germline values: CDR1 MDHEN, CDR2 SYDVKM. Trimming cost V 6 bases and J 6 bases, with 12 bases left between them. The CDR3 has 13 residues. The full variable domain, completed using reference TRBV28 and TRBJ2-1, is DVKVTQSSRYLVKRTGEKVFLECVQDMDHENMFWYRQDPGLGLRLIYFSYDVKMKEKGDIPEGYSVSREKKERFSLILESASTNQTSMYLCASSIQARNEQFFGPGTRLTVL.

This CDR3 reads CASSVPGQSVYGYTF. In nucleotides, the CDR3 is TGTGCCAGCAGTGTACCGGGACAGTCCGTCTATGGCTACACCTTC. This chain joins TRBV25-1 and TRBJ1-2, with 7 positions matching TRBD1. The CDR3 runs 15 residues. Per the germline V gene, CDR1 is MGHDK and CDR2 is SYGVNS. J gave up 4 bases and V 4 bases, and 9 bases lay outside the gene matches.

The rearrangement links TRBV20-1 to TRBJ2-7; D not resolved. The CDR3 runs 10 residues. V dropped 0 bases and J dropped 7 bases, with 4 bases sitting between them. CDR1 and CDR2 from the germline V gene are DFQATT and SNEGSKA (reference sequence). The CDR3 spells CSAREEEQYF. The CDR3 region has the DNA TGCAGTGCTAGAGAAGAGGAGCAGTACTTC.

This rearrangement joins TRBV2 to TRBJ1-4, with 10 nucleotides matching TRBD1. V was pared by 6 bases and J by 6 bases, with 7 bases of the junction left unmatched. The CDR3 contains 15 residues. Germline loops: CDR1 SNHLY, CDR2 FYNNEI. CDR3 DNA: TGTGCCAGCAGCGGGACAGGGGATGTATATGAAAAACTGTTTTTT. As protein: CASSGTGDVYEKLFF.

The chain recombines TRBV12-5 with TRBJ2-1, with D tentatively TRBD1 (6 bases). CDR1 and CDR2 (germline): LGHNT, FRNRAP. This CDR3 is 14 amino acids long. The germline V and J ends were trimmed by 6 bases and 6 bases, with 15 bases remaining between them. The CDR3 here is CASGPGQYANEQFF. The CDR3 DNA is TGTGCTAGTGGACCCGGACAGTACGCCAATGAGCAGTTCTTC.

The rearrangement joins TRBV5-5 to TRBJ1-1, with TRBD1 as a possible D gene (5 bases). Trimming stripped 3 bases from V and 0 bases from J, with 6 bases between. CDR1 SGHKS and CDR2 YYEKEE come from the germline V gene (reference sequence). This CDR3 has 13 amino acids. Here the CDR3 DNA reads TGTGCCAGCAGCTGGGGGGTGAACACTGAAGCTTTCTTT. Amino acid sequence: CASSWGVNTEAFF. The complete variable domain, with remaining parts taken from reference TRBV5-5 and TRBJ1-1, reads DAGVTQSPTHLIKTRGQQVTLRCSPISGHKSVSWYQQVLGQGPQFIFQYYEKEERGRGNFPDRFSARQFPNYSSELNVNALLLGDSALYLCASSWGVNTEAFFGQGTRLTVV.

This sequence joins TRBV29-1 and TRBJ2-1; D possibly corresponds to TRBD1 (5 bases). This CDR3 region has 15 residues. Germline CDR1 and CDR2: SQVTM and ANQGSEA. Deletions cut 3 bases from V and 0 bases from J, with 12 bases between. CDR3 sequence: CSVEQGRSSYNEQFF. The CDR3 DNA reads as TGCAGCGTTGAGCAGGGCCGTAGCTCCTACAATGAGCAGTTCTTC.

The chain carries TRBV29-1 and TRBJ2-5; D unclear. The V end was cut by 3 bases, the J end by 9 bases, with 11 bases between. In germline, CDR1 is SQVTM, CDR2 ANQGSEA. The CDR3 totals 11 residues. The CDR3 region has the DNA TGCAGCGTTGACGAATTCGGGCCCCAGTACTTC. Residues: CSVDEFGPQYF.

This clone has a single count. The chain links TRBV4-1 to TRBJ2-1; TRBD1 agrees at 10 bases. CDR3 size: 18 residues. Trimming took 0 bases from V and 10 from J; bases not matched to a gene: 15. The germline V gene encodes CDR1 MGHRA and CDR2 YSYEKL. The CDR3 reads CASSQDQRGRQGAQEQFF. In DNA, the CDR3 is TGCGCCAGCAGCCAAGATCAAAGGGGGAGACAGGGGGCGCAAGAGCAGTTCTTC.

As DNA, the CDR3 is TGTGCCAGCAGGGAGGCATGGCGGGAGGCCGGGGAGCTGTTTTTT. As protein: CASREAWREAGELFF. The rearrangement uses TRBV4-2 and TRBJ2-2; 8 bases align to TRBD2. V lost 6 bases and J lost 6; bases outside the gene matches: 9. The CDR3 contains 15 residues. Germline CDR1 reads LGHNA; CDR2 reads YNFKEQ.

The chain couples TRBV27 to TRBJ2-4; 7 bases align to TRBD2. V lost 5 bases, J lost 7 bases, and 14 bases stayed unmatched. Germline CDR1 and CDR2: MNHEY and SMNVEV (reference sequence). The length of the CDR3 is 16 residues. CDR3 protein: CASSSRAGRLGNIQYF. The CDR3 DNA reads TGTGCCAGCAGTAGCAGAGCGGGGCGCTTGGGGAACATTCAGTACTTC.

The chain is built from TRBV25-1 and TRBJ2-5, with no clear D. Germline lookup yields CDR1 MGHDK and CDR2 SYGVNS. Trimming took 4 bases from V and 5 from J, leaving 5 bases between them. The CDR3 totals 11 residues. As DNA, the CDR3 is TGTGCCAGCAGTGTTCGGGAGACCCAGTACTTC. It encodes CASSVRETQYF. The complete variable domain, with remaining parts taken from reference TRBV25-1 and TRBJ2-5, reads EADIYQTPRYLVIGTGKKITLECSQTMGHDKMYWYQQDPGMELHLIHYSYGVNSTEKGDLSSESTVSRIRTEHFPLTLESARPSHTSQYLCASSVRETQYFGPGTRLLVL.

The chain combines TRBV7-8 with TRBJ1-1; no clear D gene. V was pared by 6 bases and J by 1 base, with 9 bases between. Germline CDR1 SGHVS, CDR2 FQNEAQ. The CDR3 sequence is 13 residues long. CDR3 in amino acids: CASSWTGNTEAFF. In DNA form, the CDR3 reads TGTGCCAGCAGTTGGACTGGGAACACTGAAGCTTTCTTT.

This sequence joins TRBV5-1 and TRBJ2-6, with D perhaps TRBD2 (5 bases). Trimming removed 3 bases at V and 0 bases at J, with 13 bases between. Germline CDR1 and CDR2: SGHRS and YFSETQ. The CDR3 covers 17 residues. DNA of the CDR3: TGCGCCAGCAGCTGGCCCGAGGGAAGCTCTGGGGCCAACGTCCTGACTTTC. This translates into CASSWPEGSSGANVLTF. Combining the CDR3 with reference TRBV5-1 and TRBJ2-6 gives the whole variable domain KAGVTQTPRYLIKTRGQQVTLSCSPISGHRSVSWYQQTPGQGLQFLFEYFSETQRNKGNFPGRFSGRQFSNSRSEMNVSTLELGDSALYLCASSWPEGSSGANVLTFGAGSRLTVL.